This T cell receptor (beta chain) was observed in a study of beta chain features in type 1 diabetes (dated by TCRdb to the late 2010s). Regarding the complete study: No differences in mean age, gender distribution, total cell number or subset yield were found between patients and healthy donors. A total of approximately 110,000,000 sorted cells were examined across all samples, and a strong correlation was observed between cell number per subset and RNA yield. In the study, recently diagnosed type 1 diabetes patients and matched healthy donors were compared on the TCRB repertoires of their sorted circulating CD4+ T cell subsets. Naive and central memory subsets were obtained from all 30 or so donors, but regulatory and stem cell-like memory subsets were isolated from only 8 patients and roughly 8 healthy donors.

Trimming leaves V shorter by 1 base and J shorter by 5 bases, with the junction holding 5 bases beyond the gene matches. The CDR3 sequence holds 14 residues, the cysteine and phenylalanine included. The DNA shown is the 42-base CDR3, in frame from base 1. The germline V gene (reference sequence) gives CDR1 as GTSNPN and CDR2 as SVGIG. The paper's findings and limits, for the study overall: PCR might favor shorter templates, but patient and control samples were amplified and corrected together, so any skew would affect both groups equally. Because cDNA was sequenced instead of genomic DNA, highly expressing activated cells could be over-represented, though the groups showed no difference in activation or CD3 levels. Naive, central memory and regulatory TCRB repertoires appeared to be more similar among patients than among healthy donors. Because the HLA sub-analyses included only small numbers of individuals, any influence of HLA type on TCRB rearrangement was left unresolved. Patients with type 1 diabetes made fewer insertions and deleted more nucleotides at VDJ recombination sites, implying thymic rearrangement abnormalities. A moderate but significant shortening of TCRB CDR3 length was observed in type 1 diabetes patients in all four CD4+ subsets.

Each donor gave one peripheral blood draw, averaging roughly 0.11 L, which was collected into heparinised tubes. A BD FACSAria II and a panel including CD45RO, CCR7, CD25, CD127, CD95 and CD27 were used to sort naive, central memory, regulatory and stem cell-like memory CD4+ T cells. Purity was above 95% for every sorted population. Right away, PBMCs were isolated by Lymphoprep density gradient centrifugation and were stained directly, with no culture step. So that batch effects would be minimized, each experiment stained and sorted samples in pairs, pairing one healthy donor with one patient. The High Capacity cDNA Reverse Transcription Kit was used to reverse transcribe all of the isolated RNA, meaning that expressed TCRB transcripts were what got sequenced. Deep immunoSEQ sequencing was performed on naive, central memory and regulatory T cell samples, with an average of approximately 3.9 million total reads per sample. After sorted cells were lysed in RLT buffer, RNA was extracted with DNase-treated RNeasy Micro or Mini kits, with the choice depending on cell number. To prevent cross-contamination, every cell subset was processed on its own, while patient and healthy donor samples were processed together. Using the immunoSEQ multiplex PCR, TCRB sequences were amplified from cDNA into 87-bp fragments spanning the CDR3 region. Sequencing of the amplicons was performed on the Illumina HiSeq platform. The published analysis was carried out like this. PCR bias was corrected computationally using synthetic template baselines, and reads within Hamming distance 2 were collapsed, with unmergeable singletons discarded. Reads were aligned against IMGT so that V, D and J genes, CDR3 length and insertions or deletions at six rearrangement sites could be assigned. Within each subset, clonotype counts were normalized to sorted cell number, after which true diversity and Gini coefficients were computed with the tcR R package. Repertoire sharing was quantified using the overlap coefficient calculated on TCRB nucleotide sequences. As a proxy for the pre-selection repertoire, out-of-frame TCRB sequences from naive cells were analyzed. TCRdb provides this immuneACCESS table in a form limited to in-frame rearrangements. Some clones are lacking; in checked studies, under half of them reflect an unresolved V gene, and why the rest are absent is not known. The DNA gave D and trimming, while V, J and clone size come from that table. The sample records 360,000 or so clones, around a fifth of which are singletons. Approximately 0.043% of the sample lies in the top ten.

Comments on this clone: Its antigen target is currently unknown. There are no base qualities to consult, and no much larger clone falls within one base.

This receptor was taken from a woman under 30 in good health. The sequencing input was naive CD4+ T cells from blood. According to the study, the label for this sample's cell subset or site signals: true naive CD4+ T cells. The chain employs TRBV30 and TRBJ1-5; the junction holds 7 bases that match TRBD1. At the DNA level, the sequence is TGTGCCTGGAGTGGAACAGGGGTGTATCAGCCCCAGCATTTT. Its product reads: CAWSGTGVYQPQHF.